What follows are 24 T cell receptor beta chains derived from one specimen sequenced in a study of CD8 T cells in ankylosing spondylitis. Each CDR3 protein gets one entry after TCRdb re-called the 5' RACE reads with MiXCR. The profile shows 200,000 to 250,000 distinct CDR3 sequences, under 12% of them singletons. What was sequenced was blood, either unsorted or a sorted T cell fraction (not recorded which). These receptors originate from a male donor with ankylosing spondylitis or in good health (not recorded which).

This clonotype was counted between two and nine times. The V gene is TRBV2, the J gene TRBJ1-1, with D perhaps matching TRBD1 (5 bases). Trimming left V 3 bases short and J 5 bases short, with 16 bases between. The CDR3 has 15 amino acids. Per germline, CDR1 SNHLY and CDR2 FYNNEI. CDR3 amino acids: CASSDVGGEGTEAFF. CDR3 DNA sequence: TGTGCCAGCAGTGATGTGGGGGGAGAGGGGACTGAAGCTTTCTTT.

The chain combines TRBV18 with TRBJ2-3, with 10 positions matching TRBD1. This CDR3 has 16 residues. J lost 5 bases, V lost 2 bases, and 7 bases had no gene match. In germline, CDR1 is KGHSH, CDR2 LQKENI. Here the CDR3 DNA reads TGTGCCAGCTCACCAAACCGACGGGACAGGGGAGATACGCAGTATTTT. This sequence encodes CASSPNRRDRGDTQYF.

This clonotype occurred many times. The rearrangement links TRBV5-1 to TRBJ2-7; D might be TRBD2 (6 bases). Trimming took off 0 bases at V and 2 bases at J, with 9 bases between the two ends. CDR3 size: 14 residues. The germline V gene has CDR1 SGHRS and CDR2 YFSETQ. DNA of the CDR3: TGCGCCAGCAGCTTGGAGCGGGTCACCTACGAGCAGTACTTC. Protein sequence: CASSLERVTYEQYF.

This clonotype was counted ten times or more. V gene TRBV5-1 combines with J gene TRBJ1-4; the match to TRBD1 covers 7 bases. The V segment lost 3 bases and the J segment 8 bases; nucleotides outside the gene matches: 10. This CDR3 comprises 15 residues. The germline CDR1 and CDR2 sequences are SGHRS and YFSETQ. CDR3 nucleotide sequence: TGCGCCAGCAGCTGGACGGACAGGCTCGAAGAAAAACTGTTTTTT. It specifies CASSWTDRLEEKLFF. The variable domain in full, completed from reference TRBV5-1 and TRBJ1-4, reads KAGVTQTPRYLIKTRGQQVTLSCSPISGHRSVSWYQQTPGQGLQFLFEYFSETQRNKGNFPGRFSGRQFSNSRSEMNVSTLELGDSALYLCASSWTDRLEEKLFFGSGTQLSVL.

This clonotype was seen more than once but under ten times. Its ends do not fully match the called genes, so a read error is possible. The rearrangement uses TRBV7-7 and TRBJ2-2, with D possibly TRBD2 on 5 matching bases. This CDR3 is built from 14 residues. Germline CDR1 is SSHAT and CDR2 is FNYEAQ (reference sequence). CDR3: CASSRGGNTGELFF. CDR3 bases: TGTGCTAGCAGCCGTGGAGGGAACACCGGGGAGCTGTTTTTT.

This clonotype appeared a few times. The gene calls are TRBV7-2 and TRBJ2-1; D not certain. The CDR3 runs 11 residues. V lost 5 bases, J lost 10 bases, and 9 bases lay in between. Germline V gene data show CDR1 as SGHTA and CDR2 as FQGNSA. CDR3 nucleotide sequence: TGTGCCAGCAGCACCGCTACGGAGCAGTTCTTC. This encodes CASSTATEQFF.

CDR3 coding DNA: TGCAGCGTACGGGTACAGGGGGCGGCTGAAGCTTTCTTT. Encoded protein: CSVRVQGAAEAFF. The chain has TRBV29-1 and TRBJ1-1, with 9 bases fitting TRBD1. The CDR3 is 13 amino acids. CDR1 SQVTM and CDR2 ANQGSEA come from the germline V gene. Losses at the gene ends were 6 bases for V and 6 bases for J; bases not matched to a gene: 8.

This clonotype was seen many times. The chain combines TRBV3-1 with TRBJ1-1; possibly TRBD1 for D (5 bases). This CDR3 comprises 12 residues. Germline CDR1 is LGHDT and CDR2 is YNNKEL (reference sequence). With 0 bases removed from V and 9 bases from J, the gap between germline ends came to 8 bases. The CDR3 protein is CASSQEGLKAFF. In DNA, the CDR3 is TGTGCCAGCAGCCAAGAGGGACTCAAAGCTTTCTTT.

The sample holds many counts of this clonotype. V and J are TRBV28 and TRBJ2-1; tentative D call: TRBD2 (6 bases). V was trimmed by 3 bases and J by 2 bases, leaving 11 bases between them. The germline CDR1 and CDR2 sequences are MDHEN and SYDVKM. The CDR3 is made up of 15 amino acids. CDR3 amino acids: CASSFGGLPYNEQFF. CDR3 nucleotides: TGTGCCAGCAGTTTTGGGGGGTTACCCTACAATGAGCAGTTCTTC.

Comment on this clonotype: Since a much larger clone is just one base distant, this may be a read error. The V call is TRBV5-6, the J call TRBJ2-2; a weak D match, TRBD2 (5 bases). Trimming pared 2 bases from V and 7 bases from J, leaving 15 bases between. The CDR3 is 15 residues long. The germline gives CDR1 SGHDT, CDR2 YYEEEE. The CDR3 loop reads CASSFLGEYNGELFF. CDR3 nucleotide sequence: TGTGCCAGCAGCTTCCTCGGGGAATACAACGGGGAGCTGTTTTTT.

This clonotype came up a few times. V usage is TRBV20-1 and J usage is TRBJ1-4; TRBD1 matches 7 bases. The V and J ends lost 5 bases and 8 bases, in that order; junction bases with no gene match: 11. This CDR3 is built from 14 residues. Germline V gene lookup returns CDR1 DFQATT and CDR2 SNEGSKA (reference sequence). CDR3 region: CSAPGQALGEKLFF. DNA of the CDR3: TGCAGTGCTCCCGGACAGGCACTCGGGGAAAAACTGTTTTTT.

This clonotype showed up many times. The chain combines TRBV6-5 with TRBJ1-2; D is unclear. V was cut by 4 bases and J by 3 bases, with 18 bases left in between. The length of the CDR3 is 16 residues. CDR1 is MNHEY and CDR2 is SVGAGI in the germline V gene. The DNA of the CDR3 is TGTGCCAGCAGTTCAAAGTTTCCGGGTTTGCACTATGGCTACACCTTC. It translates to CASSSKFPGLHYGYTF.

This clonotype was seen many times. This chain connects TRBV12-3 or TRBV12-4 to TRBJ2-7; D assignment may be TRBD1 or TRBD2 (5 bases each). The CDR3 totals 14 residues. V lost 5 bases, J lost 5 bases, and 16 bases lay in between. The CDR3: CASSPTWGNNEQYF. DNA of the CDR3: TGTGCCAGCAGTCCTACGTGGGGGAATAACGAGCAGTACTTC.

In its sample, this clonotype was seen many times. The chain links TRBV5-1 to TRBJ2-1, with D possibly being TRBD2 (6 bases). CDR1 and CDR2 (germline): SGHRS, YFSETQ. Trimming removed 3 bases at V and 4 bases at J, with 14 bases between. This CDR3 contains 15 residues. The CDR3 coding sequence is TGCGCCAGCAGCTCCTTGTGGGGAGGATACAATGAGCAGTTCTTC. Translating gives CASSSLWGGYNEQFF.

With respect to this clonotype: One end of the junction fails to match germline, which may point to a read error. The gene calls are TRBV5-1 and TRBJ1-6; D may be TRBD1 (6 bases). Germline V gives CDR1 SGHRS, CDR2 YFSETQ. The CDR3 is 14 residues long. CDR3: CASSFEQGSSPHHF. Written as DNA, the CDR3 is TGCGCCAGCAGTTTCGAACAGGGAAGCTCACCCCACCACTTT.

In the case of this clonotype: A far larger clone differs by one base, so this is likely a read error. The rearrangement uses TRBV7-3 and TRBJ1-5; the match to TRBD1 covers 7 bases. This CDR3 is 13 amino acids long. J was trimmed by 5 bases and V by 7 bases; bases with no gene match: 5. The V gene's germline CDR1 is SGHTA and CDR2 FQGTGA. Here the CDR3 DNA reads TGTGCCAGCACCCCCGACAGGGATCAGCCCCAGCATTTT. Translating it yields CASTPDRDQPQHF.

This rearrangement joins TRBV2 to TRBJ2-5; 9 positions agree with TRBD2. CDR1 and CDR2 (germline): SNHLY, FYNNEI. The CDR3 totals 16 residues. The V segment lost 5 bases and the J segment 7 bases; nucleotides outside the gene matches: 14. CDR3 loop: CASSRVAGASQGTQYF. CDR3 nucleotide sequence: TGTGCCAGCAGTCGGGTAGCGGGGGCCAGTCAGGGGACCCAGTACTTC.

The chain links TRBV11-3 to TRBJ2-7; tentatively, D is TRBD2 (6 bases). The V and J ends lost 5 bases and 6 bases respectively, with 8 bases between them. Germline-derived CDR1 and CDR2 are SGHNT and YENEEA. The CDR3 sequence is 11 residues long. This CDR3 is CASSDGGEQYF. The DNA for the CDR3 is TGTGCCAGCAGCGACGGGGGCGAGCAGTACTTC.

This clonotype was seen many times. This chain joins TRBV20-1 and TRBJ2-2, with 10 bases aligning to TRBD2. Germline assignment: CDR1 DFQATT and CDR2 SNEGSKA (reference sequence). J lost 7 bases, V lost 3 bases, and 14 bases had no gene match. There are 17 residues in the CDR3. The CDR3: CSASSRGAGGFVGELFF. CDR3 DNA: TGCAGTGCTAGCTCCAGAGGAGCGGGGGGGTTCGTCGGGGAGCTGTTTTTT.

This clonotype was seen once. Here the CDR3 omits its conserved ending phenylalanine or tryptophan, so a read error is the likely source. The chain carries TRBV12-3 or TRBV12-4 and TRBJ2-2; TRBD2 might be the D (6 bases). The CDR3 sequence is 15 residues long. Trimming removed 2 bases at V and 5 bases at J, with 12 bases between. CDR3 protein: CASSLRQGGTGELFL. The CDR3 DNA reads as TGTGCCAGCAGTTTACGGCAGGGAGGAACCGGGGAGCTGTTTTTA.

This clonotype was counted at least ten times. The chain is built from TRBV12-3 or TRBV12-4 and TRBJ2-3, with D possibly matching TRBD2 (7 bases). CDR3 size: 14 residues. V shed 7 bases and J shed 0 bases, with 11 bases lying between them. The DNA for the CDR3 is TGTGCCAGCACGCGGGGGCGTAGCACAGATACGCAGTATTTT. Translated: CASTRGRSTDTQYF.

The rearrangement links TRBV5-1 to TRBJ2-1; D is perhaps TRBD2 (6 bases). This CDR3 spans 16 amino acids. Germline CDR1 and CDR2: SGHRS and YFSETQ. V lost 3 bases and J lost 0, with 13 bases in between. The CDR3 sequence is CASSSHWTNSYNEQFF. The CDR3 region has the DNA TGCGCCAGCAGCTCCCACTGGACTAACTCCTACAATGAGCAGTTCTTC.

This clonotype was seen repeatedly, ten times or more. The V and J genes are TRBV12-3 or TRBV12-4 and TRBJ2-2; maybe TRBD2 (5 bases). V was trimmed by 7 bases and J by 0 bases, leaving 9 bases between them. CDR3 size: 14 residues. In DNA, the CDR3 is TGTGCCAGCACCGGGGATACGAACACCGGGGAGCTGTTTTTT. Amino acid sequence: CASTGDTNTGELFF.

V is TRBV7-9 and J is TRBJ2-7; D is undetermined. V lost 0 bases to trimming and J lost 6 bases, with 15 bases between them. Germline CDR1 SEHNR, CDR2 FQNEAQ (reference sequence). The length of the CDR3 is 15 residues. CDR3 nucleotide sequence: TGTGCCAGCAGCTTAGCTGGACCGAGGTTGGGCGAGCAGTACTTC. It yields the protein CASSLAGPRLGEQYF.